The sequence of this T cell receptor (beta chain) was determined in a study of vaccination and CD4 T cells after COVID-19 (dated by TCRdb to between 2021 and 2023). Broadly, across the study: Convalescent patients had a positive SARS-CoV-2 result on nasal swab PCR, and of these patients, nine had mild disease and one had severe disease. Six males and four females were included in the convalescent cohort, with two Hispanic individuals, seven Caucasians, two Asians and one multiracial person represented. Participants received two doses of either the Pfizer-BioNTech BNT162b2 vaccine (n=8) or the Moderna mRNA-1273 vaccine (n=2). Post-COVID blood samples from convalescent patients were collected a median of about 110 days after diagnosis, with a range of roughly 30 to 170 days. The time from the second vaccine dose to post-vaccine blood sampling had a median of around 72 days and ranged from about 12 to 241 days. The cultures were stimulated with overlapping spike peptide pools from SARS-CoV-2 and from the common cold coronaviruses HCoV-NL63, HCoV-OC43 and HCoV-229E. Control cultures received a CEFX viral epitope pool as the positive control, an HIV-1 Nef peptide pool as the negative control, or no peptide. The spike-specific CD4+ TCR repertoire was compared before and after mRNA vaccination in 10 to 11 COVID-19 convalescent patients and a few infection-naive healthy vaccine recipients.

Library construction relied on PCR. At the Johns Hopkins FTIC core, DNA from the cultured CD4+ T cells underwent TCR sequencing with the Oncomine TCR Beta short-read assay. The QIAamp micro DNA kit was used to extract genomic DNA from the cultured CD4+ T cells. Oncomine TCR Beta libraries from cultured CD4+ T cells were pooled using unique dual indexes and sequenced on an Illumina iSeq 100. The authors processed their data as follows. Non-productive sequences were removed, and CDR3s not starting with C, not ending with F or W, or shorter than 7 amino acids were discarded. Antigen-specific clonotypes were identified with the MANAFEST web application by comparing peptide-stimulated wells with reference and other culture wells. An FDR below 0.05, an odds ratio above 5, and a productive frequency above 0.1% in at least two of three replicate wells were required for clones to be considered positive. A clonotype counted as cross-reactive if it showed significant expansion both in the SARS-CoV-2 spike wells and in at least one common cold coronavirus spike condition. CDR3 homology was assessed with Levenshtein distances (stringdist) and unrooted phylogenetic trees (ape) in R version 3.6.1. TCRdb trimmed public reads at Q25 via fastp, called clones via MiXCR and kept in-frame beta chains. Each CDR3 protein appears once, grouped with its most common genes and DNA. TCRdb's processing, not the authors', yielded these V and J calls. Across this sample there are around 20,000 distinct CDR3 sequences, with over 55% seen only once. The leading ten clones occupy almost 10% of the sample.

The sample's treatment or condition, from its label and the paper: approximately nine-day PBMC culture with coronavirus spike peptide pools or control peptides (ViraFEST assay). The ViraFEST assay, used in the study, expanded antigen-specific T cells with peptide pools and then identified the expanded clonotypes through TCR sequencing. The convalescent patients' positive SARS-CoV-2 PCR tests fell between March and December 2020, which was before the Alpha, Beta and Delta variants emerged in the United States. Each well held roughly 2.2 million PBMCs cultured in IMDM containing about 5% human AB serum and approximately 9.8 IU/ml IL-2, with roughly 10 ug/ml peptide pools added. On days 3 and 7, half of the culture medium was replaced with fresh IL-2-containing medium. CD4+ T cells were isolated after about 10 days of culture through negative selection using the EasySep CD4+ T cell isolation kit. Ficoll-Paque Plus gradient centrifugation was used to isolate PBMCs from whole blood, and the isolated PBMCs were then either used fresh or cryopreserved at -140C. Triplicate wells were generally used for each culture condition.

Here V drops 6 bases and J drops 4 bases, and the junction holds 7 bases not matched to any gene. CDR3 length: 14 amino acids, cysteine to phenylalanine. CDR3 DNA only is kept here, 42 bases in frame from base 1. Notes on this clonotype: Its cognate antigen has yet to be identified. Base-call qualities are not available, and no considerably larger clone is one nucleotide away.

Summary of the overall study and its limitations: Relatively few convalescent patients were included in the study, and early timepoints after natural infection were not analyzed. An increase in the median number of SARS-CoV-2-reactive clonotypes from approximately 21 after infection to 38 after vaccination was observed, but the change was not found to be significant. Among the post-vaccine SARS-CoV-2-reactive clones in convalescent patients, a median approximately 86% showed up only after vaccination, which suggests vaccine-specific priming. Nearly all vaccine-specific clones in convalescent patients (304 of 307) were mono-reactive for SARS-CoV-2 spike rather than cross-reactive with common cold coronaviruses.

The V gene is TRBV12-3 or TRBV12-4 and the J gene is TRBJ1-2; 8 of the junction bases match TRBD1. The sequencing used CD4+ T cells from blood, cultured in vitro, collected after SARS-CoV-2 vaccination. The TCR was taken from a human donor who had recovered from COVID-19. The DNA sequence follows: TGTGCCAGCAGCCCGAAACAGGGGGTCTATGGCTACACCTTC. It codes for CASSPKQGVYGYTF.